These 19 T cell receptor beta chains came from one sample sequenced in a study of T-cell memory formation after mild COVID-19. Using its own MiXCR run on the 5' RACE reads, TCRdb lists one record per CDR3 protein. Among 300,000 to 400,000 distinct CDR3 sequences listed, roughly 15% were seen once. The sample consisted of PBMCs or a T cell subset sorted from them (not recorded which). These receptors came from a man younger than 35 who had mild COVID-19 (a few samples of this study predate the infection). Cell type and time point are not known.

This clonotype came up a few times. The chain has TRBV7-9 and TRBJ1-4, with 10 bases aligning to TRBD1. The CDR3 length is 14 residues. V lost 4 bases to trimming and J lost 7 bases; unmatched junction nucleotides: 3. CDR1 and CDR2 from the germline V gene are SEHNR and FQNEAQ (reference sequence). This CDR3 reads CASSWDRGGEKLFF. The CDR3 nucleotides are TGTGCCAGCAGCTGGGACAGGGGCGGTGAAAAACTGTTTTTT.

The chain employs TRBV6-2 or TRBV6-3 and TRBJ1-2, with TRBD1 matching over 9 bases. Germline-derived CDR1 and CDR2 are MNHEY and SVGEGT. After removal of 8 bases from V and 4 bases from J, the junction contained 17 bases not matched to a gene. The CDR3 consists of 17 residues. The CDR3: CASARDRAENAAYGYTF. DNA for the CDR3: TGTGCCAGCGCCCGGGACAGGGCAGAGAATGCGGCCTATGGCTACACCTTC.

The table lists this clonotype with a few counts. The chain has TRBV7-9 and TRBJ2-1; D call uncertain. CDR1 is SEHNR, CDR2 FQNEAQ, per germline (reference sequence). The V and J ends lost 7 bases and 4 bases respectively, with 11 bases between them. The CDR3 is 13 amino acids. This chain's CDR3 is CASTPGPYNEQFF. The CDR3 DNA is TGTGCCAGCACCCCCGGGCCTTACAATGAGCAGTTCTTC.

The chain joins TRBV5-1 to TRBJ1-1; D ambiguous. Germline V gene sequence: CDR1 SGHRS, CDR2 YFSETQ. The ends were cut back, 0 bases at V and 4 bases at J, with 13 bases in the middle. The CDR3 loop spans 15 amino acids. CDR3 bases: TGCGCCAGCAGCTTGGGGGGAGCCGGGAGCACTGAAGCTTTCTTT. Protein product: CASSLGGAGSTEAFF.

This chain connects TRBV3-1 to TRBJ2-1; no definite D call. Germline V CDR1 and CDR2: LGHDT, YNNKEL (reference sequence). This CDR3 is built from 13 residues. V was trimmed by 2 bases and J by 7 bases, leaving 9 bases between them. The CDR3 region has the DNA TGTGCCAGCAGCCAATTTACCTTAAATGAGCAGTTCTTC. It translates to CASSQFTLNEQFF.

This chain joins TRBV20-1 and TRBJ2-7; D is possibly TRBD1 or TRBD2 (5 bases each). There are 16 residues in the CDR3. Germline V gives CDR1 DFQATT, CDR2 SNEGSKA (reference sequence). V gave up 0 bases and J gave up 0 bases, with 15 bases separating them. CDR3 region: CSARDGPGPSSYEQYF. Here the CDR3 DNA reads TGCAGTGCTAGAGACGGGCCGGGGCCGAGCTCCTACGAGCAGTACTTC.

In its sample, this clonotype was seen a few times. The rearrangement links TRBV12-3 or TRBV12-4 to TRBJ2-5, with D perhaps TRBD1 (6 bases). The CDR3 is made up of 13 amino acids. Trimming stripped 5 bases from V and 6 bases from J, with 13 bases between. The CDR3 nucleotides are TGTGCCAGCAGTCTGGGACACTCGAAGACCCAGTACTTC. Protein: CASSLGHSKTQYF.

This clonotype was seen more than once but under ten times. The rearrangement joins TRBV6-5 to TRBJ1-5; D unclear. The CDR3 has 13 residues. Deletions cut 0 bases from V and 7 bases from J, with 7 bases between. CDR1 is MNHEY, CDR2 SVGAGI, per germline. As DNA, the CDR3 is TGTGCCAGCAGTTACTCGACGATGCAGCCCCAGCATTTT. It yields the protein CASSYSTMQPQHF.

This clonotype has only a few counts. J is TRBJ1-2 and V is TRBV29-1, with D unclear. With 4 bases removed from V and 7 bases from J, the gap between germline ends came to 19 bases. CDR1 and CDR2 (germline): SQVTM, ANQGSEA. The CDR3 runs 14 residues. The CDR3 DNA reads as TGCAGCGTTGCGATAGAGGTGGGATTGTTTGGCTACACCTTC. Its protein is CSVAIEVGLFGYTF.

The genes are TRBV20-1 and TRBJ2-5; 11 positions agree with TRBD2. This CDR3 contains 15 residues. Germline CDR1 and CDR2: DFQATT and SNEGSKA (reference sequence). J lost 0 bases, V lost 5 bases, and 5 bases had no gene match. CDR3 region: CSAPSGGPYQETQYF. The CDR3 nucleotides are TGCAGTGCTCCTAGCGGGGGGCCGTACCAAGAGACCCAGTACTTC.

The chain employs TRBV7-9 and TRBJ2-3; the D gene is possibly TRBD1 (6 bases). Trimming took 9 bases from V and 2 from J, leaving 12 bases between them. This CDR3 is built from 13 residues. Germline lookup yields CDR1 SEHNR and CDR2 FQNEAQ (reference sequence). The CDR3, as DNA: TGTGCCAGTTCACAGGGTTACACAGATACGCAGTATTTT. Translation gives CASSQGYTDTQYF.

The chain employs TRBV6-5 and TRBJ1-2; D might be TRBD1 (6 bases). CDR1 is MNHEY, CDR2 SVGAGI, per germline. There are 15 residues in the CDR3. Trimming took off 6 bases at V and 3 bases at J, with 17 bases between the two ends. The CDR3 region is CASSLTGRPHYGYTF. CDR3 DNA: TGTGCCAGCAGCCTGACAGGAAGACCCCACTATGGCTACACCTTC.

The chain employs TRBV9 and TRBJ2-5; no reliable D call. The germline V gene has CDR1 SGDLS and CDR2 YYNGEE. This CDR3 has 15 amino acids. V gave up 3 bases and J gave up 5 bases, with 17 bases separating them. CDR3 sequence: CASSAGEGLSETQYF. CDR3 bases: TGTGCCAGCAGCGCCGGCGAAGGCCTGAGTGAGACCCAGTACTTC.

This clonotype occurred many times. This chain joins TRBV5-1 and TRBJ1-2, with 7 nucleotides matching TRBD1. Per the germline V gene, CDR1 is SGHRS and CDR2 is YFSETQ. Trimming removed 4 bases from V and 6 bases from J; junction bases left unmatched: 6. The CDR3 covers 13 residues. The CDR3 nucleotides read TGCGCCAGCAGCGCAGACAGGGTTGATGGCTACACCTTC. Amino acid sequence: CASSADRVDGYTF.

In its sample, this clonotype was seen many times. CDR3 coding DNA: TGTGCCAGCAGCTTAGAGGGGCGAGGGACCCAGTACTTC. As protein: CASSLEGRGTQYF. The chain carries TRBV7-7 and TRBJ2-5; maybe TRBD1 (5 bases). Germline V CDR1 and CDR2: SSHAT, FNYEAQ (reference sequence). The germline V and J ends were trimmed by 1 base and 7 bases, with 10 bases remaining between them. The CDR3 runs 13 residues.

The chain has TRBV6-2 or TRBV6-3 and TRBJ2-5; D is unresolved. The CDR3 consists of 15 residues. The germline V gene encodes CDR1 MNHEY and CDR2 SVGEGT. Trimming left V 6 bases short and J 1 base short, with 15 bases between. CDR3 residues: CASSPPRRAQETQYF. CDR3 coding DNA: TGTGCCAGCAGCCCCCCCCGACGAGCCCAAGAGACCCAGTACTTC.

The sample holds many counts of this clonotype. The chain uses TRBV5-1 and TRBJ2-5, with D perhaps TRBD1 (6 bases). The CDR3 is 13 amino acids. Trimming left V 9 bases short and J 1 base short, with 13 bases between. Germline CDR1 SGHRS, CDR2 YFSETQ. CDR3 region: CATTPDSQETQYF. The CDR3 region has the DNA TGCGCCACCACCCCGGACAGCCAAGAGACCCAGTACTTC.

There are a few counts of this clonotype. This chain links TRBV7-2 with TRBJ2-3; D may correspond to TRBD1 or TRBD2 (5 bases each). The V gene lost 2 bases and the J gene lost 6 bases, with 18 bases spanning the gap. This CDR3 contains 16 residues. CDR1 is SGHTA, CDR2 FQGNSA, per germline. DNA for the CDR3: TGTGCCAGCAGCTTAATCATGGCAGGGACGGGGGATACGCAGTATTTT. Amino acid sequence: CASSLIMAGTGDTQYF.

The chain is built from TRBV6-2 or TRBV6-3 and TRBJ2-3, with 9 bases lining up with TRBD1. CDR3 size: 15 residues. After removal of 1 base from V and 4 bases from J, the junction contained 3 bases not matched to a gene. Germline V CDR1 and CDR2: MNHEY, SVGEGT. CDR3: CASSYWDRASDTQYF. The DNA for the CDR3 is TGTGCCAGCAGTTACTGGGACAGGGCTTCAGATACGCAGTATTTT.